The source of this T cell receptor beta chain is a study of graft-versus-host responses after intestinal transplantation (dated by TCRdb to the early 2020s). Regarding the study in general: The transplants that recipients got were multivisceral, liver-intestinal, or isolated intestinal. All recipients received anti-thymocyte globulin induction followed by maintenance tacrolimus and steroids for approximately 3 years. Bulk TCR-beta CDR3 sequencing was used to track graft-versus-host and host-versus-graft alloreactive T cell clones in the graft, circulation and bone marrow after intestinal transplantation. Alloreactive clones were identified by sequencing pre-transplant mixed lymphocyte reaction products and comparing them with unstimulated pre-transplant donor and recipient T cells. Of the 20 to 30 intestinal transplant recipients enrolled in the cohort, one of whom was a retransplant, a few patients without pretransplant specimens were excluded. Donor T cell macrochimerism was defined as a peak of at least 4% donor T cells among recipient peripheral blood mononuclear cells. Instead of going to the commercial service, samples from a few later patients were sequenced in-house on an Illumina MiSeq and processed with MiXCR. Results and caveats for the whole study, not just this receptor: The conclusions were limited by the relatively low number and heterogeneity of the intestinal transplant patients. In patients with donor T cell macrochimerism, the allografts had high GvH to HvG T cell clonal ratios. Early after transplant, declines in HvG clones were associated with peak levels of circulating GvH clones. GvH clones were found in recipient bone marrow, and some of the GvH clones appeared earlier in ileal mucosa or blood, which is consistent with an intestinal mucosal origin.

On this clone itself: The antigen this receptor binds is unknown. No quality values exist for individual bases; no much larger clone is one base distant.

The CDR3 goes from the cysteine to the phenylalanine over 15 residues. The CDR3 DNA has 45 bases and is translated from base 1. Trimming takes 0 bases from V and 5 bases from J, and the germline ends sit 11 bases apart. CDR1 and CDR2, looked up from the germline V gene (reference sequence), are WNHNN and SYGVQD. Taken with the paper, the label for time point translates to: cells obtained before transplantation from donor or recipient. CD3+CD4+ and CD3+CD8+ populations were FACS-sorted from unstimulated pre-transplant donor and recipient cells taken from spleen or lymph nodes. Receptor libraries were prepared by the immunoSEQ multiplex PCR assay. For most patients, genomic DNA was isolated with the Qiagen DNeasy Blood and Tissue Kit and shipped frozen to Adaptive Biotechnologies for TCR sequencing. For most patients, genomic DNA was subjected to high-throughput TCR-beta CDR3 sequencing by Adaptive Biotechnologies. The authors' analysis ran thus. TCR sequencing data for some 19 patients were retrieved from Adaptive's ImmunoSEQ software; three other patients were processed with MiXCR and VDJtools. To correct CD4 versus CD8 sorting errors, any sequence found in both subsets at a frequency ratio below 5:1 was removed. CDR3 nucleotide sequences shared between donor and recipient were removed because their origin could not be assigned. At least 2-fold expansion over unstimulated cells and a minimum CFSE-low frequency of 0.002% (template counts) or 0.001% (read counts) were required for clones to be classified as alloreactive. Mappable clones were those detected in sequenced pre-transplant spleen, lymph node, or MLR CFSE-low populations of the donor or recipient. Cumulative frequency of alloreactive clones was calculated as a percentage of all sequences weighted by copy number. This immuneACCESS table, as held by TCRdb, lists in-frame sequences with V and J called but not all clones. Of the missing ones, under half trace to an unresolved V gene in checked studies; the others have no known cause. D and trimming were read from the DNA, whereas the V and J calls and clone size are those reported in that table. Across this sample there are some 140,000 clones, with approximately 91% seen only once. In total, the top ten clones hold about 0.18% of the sample.

The chain links TRBV10-1 with TRBJ2-1; the D gene is possibly TRBD2, with 5 bases matching. This sample comprised unstimulated CD4+ T cells sorted from spleen or lymph node cells, obtained before intestinal transplant. The clonotype originates from a human donor who received an intestinal transplant. The DNA sequence reads TGCGCCAGCAGTGAGTCCTCACTAGGAAACAATGAGCAGTTCTTC. Translated, this is CASSESSLGNNEQFF.